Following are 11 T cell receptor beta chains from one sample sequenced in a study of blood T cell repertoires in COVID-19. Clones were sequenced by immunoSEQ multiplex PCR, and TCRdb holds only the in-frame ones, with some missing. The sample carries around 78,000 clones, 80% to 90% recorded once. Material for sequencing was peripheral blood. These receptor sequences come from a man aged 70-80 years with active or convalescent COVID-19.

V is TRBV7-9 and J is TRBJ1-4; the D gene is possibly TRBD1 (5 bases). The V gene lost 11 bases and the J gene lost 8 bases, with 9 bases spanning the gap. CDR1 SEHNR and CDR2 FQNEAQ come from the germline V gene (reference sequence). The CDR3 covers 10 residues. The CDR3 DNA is TGTGCCGTACAGGAAGAAAAACTGTTTTTT. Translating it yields CAVQEEKLFF.

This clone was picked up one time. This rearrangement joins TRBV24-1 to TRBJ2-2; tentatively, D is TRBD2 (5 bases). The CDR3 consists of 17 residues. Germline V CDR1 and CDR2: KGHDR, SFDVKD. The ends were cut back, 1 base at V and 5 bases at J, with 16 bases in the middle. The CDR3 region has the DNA TGTGCCACCAGTGATTTCTTTGTAGGGAGAAATACCGGGGAGCTGTTTTTT. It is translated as CATSDFFVGRNTGELFF.

CDR3: CASSELGTGLFEQYF. In DNA, the CDR3 is TGTGCCAGCAGTGAATTGGGGACAGGGCTTTTCGAGCAGTACTTC. V usage is TRBV2 and J usage is TRBJ2-7, with TRBD1 matching over 9 bases. The CDR3 runs to 15 residues. Germline V lookup: CDR1 SNHLY, CDR2 FYNNEI. V dropped 2 bases and J dropped 6; count of bases not matched to a gene: 8.

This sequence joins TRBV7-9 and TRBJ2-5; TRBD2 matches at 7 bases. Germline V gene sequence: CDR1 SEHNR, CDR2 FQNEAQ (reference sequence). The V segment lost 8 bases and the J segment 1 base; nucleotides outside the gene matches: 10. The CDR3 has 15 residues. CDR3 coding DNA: TGTGCCAGCCAGAGGCCGGGAGGCCCCCAAGAGACCCAGTACTTC. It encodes CASQRPGGPQETQYF.

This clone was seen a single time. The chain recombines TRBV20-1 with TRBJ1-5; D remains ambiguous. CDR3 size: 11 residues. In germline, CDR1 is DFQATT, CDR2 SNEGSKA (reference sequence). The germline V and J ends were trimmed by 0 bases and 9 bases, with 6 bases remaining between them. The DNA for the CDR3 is TGCAGTGCTAGAGATCCGGGGCCCCAGCATTTT. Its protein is CSARDPGPQHF.

The CDR3 loop is CASSQEADSYNSPLHF. CDR3 in DNA: TGCGCCAGCAGCCAAGAGGCAGACTCCTATAATTCACCCCTCCACTTT. This sequence joins TRBV4-3 and TRBJ1-6; no firm D call. CDR3 length equals 16 residues. Germline CDR1 LGHNA, CDR2 YSLEER. Trimming took 0 bases from V and 0 from J, leaving 6 bases between them.

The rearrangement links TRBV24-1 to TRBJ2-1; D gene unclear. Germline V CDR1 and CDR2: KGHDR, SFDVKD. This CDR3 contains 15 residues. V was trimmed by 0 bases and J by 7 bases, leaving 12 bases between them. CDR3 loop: CATSDLRQDRNEQFF. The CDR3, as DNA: TGTGCCACCAGTGATTTGCGGCAGGATCGAAATGAGCAGTTCTTC.

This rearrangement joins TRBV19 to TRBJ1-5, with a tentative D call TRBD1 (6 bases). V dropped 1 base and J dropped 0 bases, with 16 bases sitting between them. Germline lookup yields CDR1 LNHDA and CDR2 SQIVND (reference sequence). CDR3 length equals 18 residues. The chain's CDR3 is CASSIGLGTSASNQPQHF. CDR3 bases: TGTGCCAGTAGTATAGGGCTCGGGACATCGGCTAGCAATCAGCCCCAGCATTTT.

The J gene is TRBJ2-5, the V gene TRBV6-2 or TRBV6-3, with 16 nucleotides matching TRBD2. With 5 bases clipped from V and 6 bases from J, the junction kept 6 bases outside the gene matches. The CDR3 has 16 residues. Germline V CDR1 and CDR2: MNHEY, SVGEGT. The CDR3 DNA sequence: TGTGCCAGCAGTCCCGGGACTAGCGGGAGGGGAAAGACCCAGTACTTC. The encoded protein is CASSPGTSGRGKTQYF.

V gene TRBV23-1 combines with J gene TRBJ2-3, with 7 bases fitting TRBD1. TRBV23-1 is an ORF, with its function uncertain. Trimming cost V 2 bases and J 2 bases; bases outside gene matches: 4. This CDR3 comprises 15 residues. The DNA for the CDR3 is TGCGCCAGCAGTCAACACGGACAGGACACAGATACGCAGTATTTT. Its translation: CASSQHGQDTDTQYF.

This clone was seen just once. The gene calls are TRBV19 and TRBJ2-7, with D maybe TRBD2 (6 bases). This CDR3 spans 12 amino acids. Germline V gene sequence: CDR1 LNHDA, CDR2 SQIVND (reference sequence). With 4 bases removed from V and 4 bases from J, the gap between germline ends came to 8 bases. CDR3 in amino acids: CASSKAGYEQYF. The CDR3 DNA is TGTGCCAGTAGTAAGGCGGGGTACGAGCAGTACTTC.